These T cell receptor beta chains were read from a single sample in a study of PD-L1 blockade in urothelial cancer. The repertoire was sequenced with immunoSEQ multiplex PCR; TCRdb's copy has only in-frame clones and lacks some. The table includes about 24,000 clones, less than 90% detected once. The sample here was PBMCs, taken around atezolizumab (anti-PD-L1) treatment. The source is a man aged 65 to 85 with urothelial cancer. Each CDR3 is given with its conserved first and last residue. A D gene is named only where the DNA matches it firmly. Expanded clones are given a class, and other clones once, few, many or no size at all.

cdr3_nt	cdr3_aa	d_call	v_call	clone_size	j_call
TGTGCCAGCAGTTTTAGCGGGAGCAACTACGAGCAGTACTTC	CASSFSGSNYEQYF	TRBD2	TRBV6-6	once	TRBJ2-7
TGTGCCAGCAGCTTCTCCGGGACAGTCGGCAATGAGCAGTTCTTC	CASSFSGTVGNEQFF	TRBD1	TRBV11-2	.	TRBJ2-1
TGTGCCAGCAGTCTGGACAGGGACGTCTACGAGCAGTACTTC	CASSLDRDVYEQYF	TRBD1	TRBV27	.	TRBJ2-7
TGCGCCAGCAGCTCCTCCAATTTACTAGCGGACACACGGAACACCGGGGAGCTGTTTTTT	CASSSSNLLADTRNTGELFF	TRBD2	TRBV5-1	.	TRBJ2-2
TGTGCCAGTAGTATGATTGGGGGGACAGGGGATCAGCCCCAGCATTTT	CASSMIGGTGDQPQHF	TRBD1	TRBV19	.	TRBJ1-5
TGTGCCAGCAGCGCCGGACAGGCCAACACAGATACGCAGTATTTT	CASSAGQANTDTQYF	TRBD1	TRBV7-9	once	TRBJ2-3
TGTGCAAGTCGCTTAGTCGCAACAGTTCAAGATACGCAGTATTTT	CASRLVATVQDTQYF	.	TRBV12-2	medium-sized	TRBJ2-3
TGTGCCAGCAGCCTCTCTGGGGCCAACGTCCTGACTTTC	CASSLSGANVLTF	.	TRBV2	.	TRBJ2-6
TGTGCCAGCAGTGAATACGCGGGTGGGCAAGAGACCCAGTACTTC	CASSEYAGGQETQYF	.	TRBV2	.	TRBJ2-5
TGCGCCAGCAGCTCCGGACAGGACTACGAGCAGTACTTC	CASSSGQDYEQYF	TRBD1	TRBV5-1	few	TRBJ2-7
TGCGCCAGCAGCTATTCCAAACTAGCGGGAGTGGGGCAGTTCTTC	CASSYSKLAGVGQFF	TRBD2	TRBV10-1	few	TRBJ2-1
TGTGCCAGCAGTGCCCTAGCGGGGTTGAGCACAGATACGCAGTATTTT	CASSALAGLSTDTQYF	TRBD2	TRBV2	.	TRBJ2-3
TGTGCCAGCAGTTCCCGGGGGTCTACTGGGGCCAACGTCCTGACTTTC	CASSSRGSTGANVLTF	.	TRBV5-8	.	TRBJ2-6
TGTGCCAGCAGCTTAGATAGGCAGGGAGGCGAGCAGTACTTC	CASSLDRQGGEQYF	.	TRBV11-2	.	TRBJ2-7
TGTGCCAGCAGTGAAGCGCTCGCTAAGGGGGATGGAAACACCATATATTTT	CASSEALAKGDGNTIYF	.	TRBV6-1	.	TRBJ1-3
TGTGCCAGCAGTTCGGGGGGGACAGGGGGAGGATATAGCAATCAGCCCCAGCATTTT	CASSSGGTGGGYSNQPQHF	TRBD1	TRBV11-3	.	TRBJ1-5
TGTGCCAGCAGTGAAGCAGGCAGGGGCAAAGCTTTCTTT	CASSEAGRGKAFF	.	TRBV6-1	few	TRBJ1-1
TGTGCCAGCAGGGCATACAGGGTCCAAGAGACCCAGTACTTC	CASRAYRVQETQYF	.	TRBV2	.	TRBJ2-5
TGTGCCAGCCAGGGGTGGGACAGATCCTACGAGCAGTACTTC	CASQGWDRSYEQYF	TRBD1	TRBV28	.	TRBJ2-7
TGTGCCAGCAGAGCGGGAGGGCCGCAAGAGACCCAGTACTTC	CASRAGGPQETQYF	TRBD2	TRBV2	few	TRBJ2-5
TGTGCTAGTGGTTTGTCATTTTTCGGAGGGGACACTGAAGCTTTCTTT	CASGLSFFGGDTEAFF	.	TRBV12-5	.	TRBJ1-1
TGCGCCAGCAGCCACCCGACTAGCTCCTACGAGCAGTACTTC	CASSHPTSSYEQYF	.	TRBV4-1	.	TRBJ2-7
TGTGCCAGCAGTCCACGGACTAGCGAGTTCTACGAGCAGTACTTC	CASSPRTSEFYEQYF	TRBD2	TRBV27	.	TRBJ2-7
TGTGCCAGCAGTGGACAGGGGTGGGAGACCCAGTACTTC	CASSGQGWETQYF	TRBD1	TRBV28	.	TRBJ2-5
TGTGCCAGCAGTGAAGTGTCATACGTCCTGACTTTC	CASSEVSYVLTF	.	TRBV6-1	.	TRBJ2-6
TGTGCCAGCAGCTTGGGCGGGAGGGGTTCCTACGAGCAGTACTTC	CASSLGGRGSYEQYF	TRBD2	TRBV5-6	.	TRBJ2-7
TGTGCCACCAGCACAAGATCAGGGGGCGGAGGGGAGACCCAGTACTTC	CATSTRSGGGGETQYF	TRBD1	TRBV15	.	TRBJ2-5
TGTGCCATCGGCTCCTACAATGAGCAGTTCTTC	CAIGSYNEQFF	.	TRBV28	.	TRBJ2-1
TGTGCCAGCAGTTACATGTCGGTGAGCACCGGGGAGCTGTTTTTT	CASSYMSVSTGELFF	.	TRBV6-6	.	TRBJ2-2
TGTGCCAGCTCACCAAGTTCAGGGCACGATGGCTACACCTTC	CASSPSSGHDGYTF	.	TRBV18	.	TRBJ1-2
TGTGCCAGCAGTGTCACTTTAGCGGGAGATAAATACAATGAGCAGTTCTTC	CASSVTLAGDKYNEQFF	TRBD2	TRBV6-4	.	TRBJ2-1
TGTGCCAGCAGCCAAGTTAACAGTGACACCGGGGAGCTGTTTTTT	CASSQVNSDTGELFF	.	TRBV4-2	.	TRBJ2-2
TGCGCCAGCAGCTTGGGGGCCGGGAGCTCCTACGAGCAGTACTTC	CASSLGAGSSYEQYF	.	TRBV5-1	.	TRBJ2-7
TGTGCCAGCAGCTTGGATCGGGCAGGGGGACGAGAACTGTTTTTT	CASSLDRAGGRELFF	TRBD1	TRBV5-4	.	TRBJ1-4
TGTGCCAGCAGCGCGGGACTAGCGGGAGTAGACGAGCAGTACTTC	CASSAGLAGVDEQYF	TRBD2	TRBV9	few	TRBJ2-7
TGTGCCAGCAGCTCCCGGTGGCAGGTGGGCACCGGGGAGCTGTTTTTT	CASSSRWQVGTGELFF	.	TRBV11-2	.	TRBJ2-2
TGTGCCAGCTCATCAGGGGGCCTCTACGAGCAGTACTTC	CASSSGGLYEQYF	TRBD1	TRBV6-1	few	TRBJ2-7
TGTGCCAGCTCACCCCCCGGGACAACTTTCACAGATACGCAGTATTTT	CASSPPGTTFTDTQYF	.	TRBV18	.	TRBJ2-3
TGTGCCAGTTCGGGACTAGCGGATTACGAGCAGTACTTC	CASSGLADYEQYF	TRBD2	TRBV19	.	TRBJ2-7
TGCGCCAGCAGCTTGGCTGGGAGCTCTGGGGCCAACGTCCTGACTTTC	CASSLAGSSGANVLTF	.	TRBV5-1	once	TRBJ2-6
TGCGCCAGCAGTGGTGACAGAGATACGCAGTATTTT	CASSGDRDTQYF	.	TRBV10-1	few	TRBJ2-3
TGTGCCTGGAGTTTTGGGACTGTTGACTACGAGCAGTACTTC	CAWSFGTVDYEQYF	.	TRBV30	.	TRBJ2-7
TGTGCCTGGAGAGAGACAGGGGGCCCAGATACGCAGTATTTT	CAWRETGGPDTQYF	TRBD1	TRBV30	.	TRBJ2-3
TGTGCCAGTACCCCCATGACACGGGGGAGCAATCAGCCCCAGCATTTT	CASTPMTRGSNQPQHF	.	TRBV19	few	TRBJ1-5
TGTGCCAGCAGCTTAGAAGGCGGGTTTCTACGCTATGGCTACACCTTC	CASSLEGGFLRYGYTF	.	TRBV7-2	.	TRBJ1-2
TGTGCCAGCAGCCAAGATCATCGGGGAATCTATGGCTACACCTTC	CASSQDHRGIYGYTF	.	TRBV14	.	TRBJ1-2
TGCGCCAGCAGCTTGCAGGGACAGAACTACGAGCAGTACTTC	CASSLQGQNYEQYF	TRBD1	TRBV5-1	.	TRBJ2-7
TGTGCCAGCAGTTTTCAACTCTCGAGCTCCTACAATGAGCAGTTCTTC	CASSFQLSSSYNEQFF	.	TRBV28	few	TRBJ2-1
TGTGCCAGCAGCTCGCTCAGGGGGCTTGACGAGCAGTACTTC	CASSSLRGLDEQYF	TRBD1	TRBV7-9	.	TRBJ2-7
TGTGCCAGCAGCTTAGTCGCAGGGGAAGAGACCCAGTACTTC	CASSLVAGEETQYF	.	TRBV7-9	once	TRBJ2-5